Listed below are T cell receptor beta chains from one sample, sequenced in a study of cytomegalovirus exposure and HLA in healthy donors. Profiling relied on immunoSEQ multiplex PCR, and the TCRdb table lists in-frame clones only, not all of them. The table lists roughly 90,000 clones, 85% to 95% of them singletons. Sequences were obtained from PBMCs. The receptors were sampled from a woman under 40 in good health and CMV-seropositive. CDR3s include the opening cysteine and the closing phenylalanine or tryptophan. A D gene is named only where the DNA matches it firmly. Size tells how often a clone was seen (once, few, many) or the class of an expanded clone, and some rows leave it out.

CSAGEGYQPQHF,TGCAGCGCCGGGGAGGGGTATCAGCCCCAGCATTTT,TRBJ1-5,-,-,TRBV29-1
CATTGTSANEQFF,TGTGCCACCACTGGGACTAGCGCCAATGAGCAGTTCTTC,TRBJ2-1,TRBD2,once,TRBV19
CASSYLSGSYEQYF,TGTGCCAGCAGCTATCTTTCAGGGTCCTACGAGCAGTACTTC,TRBJ2-7,-,-,TRBV7-9
CASSQVTKQTEELFF,TGCGCCAGCAGCCAAGTGACCAAACAGACCGAGGAGCTGTTTTTT,TRBJ2-2,-,-,TRBV4-3
CASSLGGEQYF,TGCGCCAGCAGCTTGGGAGGGGAGCAGTACTTC,TRBJ2-7,-,-,TRBV5-1
CASSQDIWREETQYF,TGCGCCAGCAGCCAAGATATTTGGCGGGAAGAGACCCAGTACTTC,TRBJ2-5,-,-,TRBV4-3
CASSRRIGSTGYEQYF,TGTGCCAGTAGTAGAAGAATTGGTAGCACCGGTTACGAGCAGTACTTC,TRBJ2-7,-,-,TRBV19
CASSPGSLREQYF,TGTGCCAGCAGTCCGGGATCCCTACGCGAGCAGTACTTC,TRBJ2-7,-,-,TRBV6-5
CATSRELAGGEETQYF,TGTGCCACCAGCAGAGAACTAGCGGGAGGGGAAGAGACCCAGTACTTC,TRBJ2-5,TRBD2,-,TRBV15
CASSLPGEAPYNEQFF,TGTGCCAGCAGCCTGCCTGGGGAGGCGCCATACAATGAGCAGTTCTTC,TRBJ2-1,-,-,TRBV5-6
CASSPAGGSSYEQYF,TGTGCCAGCAGCCCAGCGGGCGGGAGCTCCTACGAGCAGTACTTC,TRBJ2-7,TRBD2,-,TRBV7-8
CASSTGIYEQYF,TGTGCCAGCAGTACAGGTATCTACGAGCAGTACTTC,TRBJ2-7,-,-,TRBV7-9
CSVDGTSGKKNIQYF,TGCAGCGTCGATGGGACTAGCGGGAAAAAAAACATTCAGTACTTC,TRBJ2-4,TRBD2,-,TRBV29-1
CASSITQGALSNQPQHF,TGTGCCAGTAGTATCACCCAGGGGGCCCTTAGCAATCAGCCCCAGCATTTT,TRBJ1-5,TRBD1,few,TRBV19
CASSLGTGSNYGYTF,TGTGCCAGCAGCTTGGGGACAGGGTCAAACTATGGCTACACCTTC,TRBJ1-2,TRBD1,-,TRBV13
CASTGTPSPTDTQYF,TGTGCCAGCACCGGGACACCTTCTCCCACAGATACGCAGTATTTT,TRBJ2-3,-,once,TRBV9
CASSQKQGSGQPQHF,TGCGCCAGCAGCCAAAAACAGGGGTCGGGGCAGCCCCAGCATTTT,TRBJ1-5,TRBD1,-,TRBV4-3
CASLTELAGGPYF,TGTGCCAGCCTGACAGAACTAGCGGGAGGGCCTTACTTC,TRBJ2-7,TRBD2,-,TRBV6-1
CASSQLTNKNTEAFF,TGTGCCAGCAGCCAACTAACTAACAAGAACACTGAAGCTTTCTTT,TRBJ1-1,-,-,TRBV4-2
CASRGTSPFEQYF,TGTGCCAGCAGGGGGACTAGTCCTTTCGAGCAGTACTTC,TRBJ2-7,TRBD2,-,TRBV27
CATSRDPNGIEAFF,TGTGCCACCAGCAGAGATCCCAACGGGATAGAAGCTTTCTTT,TRBJ1-1,-,-,TRBV15
CASTDLAGGVGDTQYF,TGTGCCAGCACCGACTTAGCGGGAGGAGTGGGAGATACGCAGTATTTT,TRBJ2-3,TRBD2,once,TRBV7-8
CASSFASGVNTGELFF,TGTGCCAGCAGTTTCGCTAGCGGGGTTAACACCGGGGAGCTGTTTTTT,TRBJ2-2,TRBD2,-,TRBV28
CASSGEGFYEQYF,TGCGCCAGCAGCGGGGAGGGGTTCTACGAGCAGTACTTC,TRBJ2-7,TRBD2,-,TRBV5-1
CARFQKTSGRAGRHNEQFF,TGTGCCAGATTTCAAAAGACTAGCGGGAGGGCCGGACGTCACAATGAGCAGTTCTTC,TRBJ2-1,-,-,TRBV12-1
CASSYTRAEETQYF,TGTGCCAGCAGTTACACGCGGGCCGAAGAGACCCAGTACTTC,TRBJ2-5,-,-,TRBV6-5
CASRGQDLGDTEAFF,TGTGCCAGCAGGGGACAGGACTTGGGCGACACTGAAGCTTTCTTT,TRBJ1-1,TRBD1,-,TRBV25-1
CASSPPGIGEQYF,TGTGCCAGCAGCCCCCCGGGGATTGGCGAGCAGTACTTC,TRBJ2-7,-,-,TRBV6-5
CASSFPGQETQYF,TGTGCCAGCAGTTTCCCGGGGCAAGAGACCCAGTACTTC,TRBJ2-5,-,once,TRBV27
CAWKQGANTEAFF,TGTGCCTGGAAACAGGGGGCGAACACTGAAGCTTTCTTT,TRBJ1-1,TRBD1,-,TRBV30
CASSRLKGSQGAVHPEAFF,TGTGCCAGCTCACGACTTAAGGGAAGTCAGGGGGCCGTACATCCTGAAGCTTTCTTT,TRBJ1-1,TRBD1,-,TRBV18
CASSQSFLAVRQETQYF,TGCGCCAGCAGCCAAAGCTTCCTAGCGGTGAGACAAGAGACCCAGTACTTC,TRBJ2-5,TRBD2,-,TRBV4-1
CASSLTYTDTQYF,TGTGCCAGCAGCTTGACTTACACAGATACGCAGTATTTT,TRBJ2-3,-,-,TRBV7-2
CASGISSDTQYF,TGTGCCAGCGGCATTTCTTCAGATACGCAGTATTTT,TRBJ2-3,-,-,TRBV6-5
CASSYIAGRTDTQYF,TGTGCCAGCAGTTACATAGCGGGCCGCACAGATACGCAGTATTTT,TRBJ2-3,TRBD2,-,TRBV28
CASSRGQGIYNEQFF,TGTGCCAGTAGCAGGGGTCAGGGAATATACAATGAGCAGTTCTTC,TRBJ2-1,-,-,TRBV19
CASNVARDTEAFF,TGTGCCAGCAACGTGGCGAGGGACACTGAAGCTTTCTTT,TRBJ1-1,-,-,TRBV28
CASSQDFQGIAQPQHF,TGCGCCAGCAGCCAAGATTTTCAGGGTATCGCTCAGCCCCAGCATTTT,TRBJ1-5,-,-,TRBV4-1
CATHSGREGYEQYF,TGTGCCACCCACAGTGGCCGTGAGGGCTACGAGCAGTACTTC,TRBJ2-7,-,-,TRBV10-3
CASSLPQGSEQYF,TGTGCCAGCAGCCTTCCTCAGGGTTCCGAGCAGTACTTC,TRBJ2-7,-,-,TRBV5-4
CASSDPPGHSDGYTF,TGTGCCAGCAGTGACCCCCCGGGACATTCTGATGGCTACACCTTC,TRBJ1-2,-,-,TRBV28
CSGRTGGDGYTF,TGCAGCGGACGGACAGGGGGCGATGGCTACACCTTC,TRBJ1-2,TRBD1,-,TRBV29-1
CASSQRTGYKIGTFF,TGTGCCAGCAGTCAGAGGACAGGGTATAAGATCGGAACTTTCTTT,TRBJ1-1,TRBD1,-,TRBV28
CSVDMAEGTDTQYF,TGCAGCGTTGACATGGCGGAGGGCACAGATACGCAGTATTTT,TRBJ2-3,-,-,TRBV29-1
CASSLDVGGSGNTIYF,TGTGCCAGCAGTTTAGATGTAGGGGGCTCTGGAAACACCATATATTTT,TRBJ1-3,-,-,TRBV28
CASSPLGAGQETQYF,TGTGCCAGCTCACCGCTAGGAGCCGGTCAAGAGACCCAGTACTTC,TRBJ2-5,-,-,TRBV18
CASSARGQGRANYGYTF,TGTGCCAGCAGTGCTCGAGGACAGGGCCGAGCTAACTATGGCTACACCTTC,TRBJ1-2,TRBD1,-,TRBV6-1
CASSQVSPYEQYF,TGTGCCAGCAGCCAAGTTAGCCCCTACGAGCAGTACTTC,TRBJ2-7,-,-,TRBV14
CASSTPPGLAAQWGNEQFF,TGTGCCAGCAGCACACCTCCGGGACTAGCAGCTCAATGGGGAAATGAGCAGTTCTTC,TRBJ2-1,TRBD2,-,TRBV11-2
CASNLIPAGGTDTQYF,TGTGCCAGCAACCTAATCCCAGCGGGAGGCACAGATACGCAGTATTTT,TRBJ2-3,TRBD2,-,TRBV27
CATSRAGGFTLQEQYF,TGTGCCACCAGCAGAGCGGGGGGCTTTACCCTCCAGGAGCAGTACTTC,TRBJ2-7,-,-,TRBV15
CASSQGQGLTDTQYF,TGTGCCAGCAGCCAGGGGCAGGGTTTGACAGATACGCAGTATTTT,TRBJ2-3,-,-,TRBV5-6
CASSLAGARPYEQYF,TGTGCCAGCAGCTTGGCGGGGGCAAGACCCTACGAGCAGTACTTC,TRBJ2-7,-,-,TRBV7-3